Described below is a single TCR beta chain sequence and its context. Its antigen is not identified. These data belong to a study of CD8 T cells in Susac syndrome. General study results and limits: The study acknowledged a relatively small number of individuals in its TCR sequencing and HLA analysis.

The germline V gene has CDR1 SGDLS and CDR2 YYNGEE. Between the trimmed V and J ends, which lost 2 bases and 0 bases, there was a span of 12 bases. This CDR3 has 16 residues. RNA was extracted with the RNeasy kit, and a quantity of 0.5 to 1 ug was reverse transcribed using random hexamers. Each CDR3 protein is one row after TCRdb ran MiXCR on the immunoSEQ multiplex PCR reads. The sample has some 130,000 distinct CDR3 sequences, 90% to 95% seen once. Sequencing used CD4+ T cells from PBMCs. J is TRBJ1-3 and V is TRBV9; weak D call: TRBD1 (5 bases). The sequence was collected from a human donor in good health. This CDR3 reads CASSVTNRGSGNTIYF. The CDR3 region has the DNA TGTGCCAGCAGCGTGACCAATAGGGGCTCTGGAAACACCATATATTTT.